This section outlines one T cell receptor beta chain sequence together with its context. Antigen specificity is unknown. Germline V gene data show CDR1 as MNHNY and CDR2 as SVGAGI (reference sequence). This CDR3 has 15 residues. V shed 4 bases and J 7 bases; nucleotides not matched to a gene: 5. Produced via immunoSEQ multiplex PCR; TCRdb's table is partial and in-frame only. This sample has about 77,000 clones; 85% to 95% occur once, and the top ten carry 0.32%. This record belongs to a study of OX40 agonist ivuxolimab in advanced cancers. Overall study context: Patients got intravenous ivuxolimab at 0.01 to 10 mg/kg every 2 weeks.

Overall study results and limits: The investigators did not determine what antigen specificity the expanded peripheral T cells had. Circulating CD4+ and CD8+ T cells showed clonal expansion by week 6 at 0.1 to 3.0 mg/kg.

V and J are TRBV6-6 and TRBJ1-6, with TRBD1 matching over 9 bases. The receptor's source is an adult with an advanced solid tumor such as melanoma, head and neck, liver or kidney cancer. The sequencing used CD4+ or CD8+ T cells sorted from blood, collected in a trial of the OX40 agonist ivuxolimab. The CDR3 reads CASSSPGTGNSPLHF. The CDR3 DNA reads as TGTGCCAGCAGTTCCCCCGGGACAGGGAATTCACCCCTCCACTTT.